This TCR beta chain was obtained from a study of cytomegalovirus exposure and HLA in healthy donors. Across the study: The same platform used for the roughly 650 first-cohort repertoires was also used for the 100 to 150 validation repertoires, as a later analysis reported. General observations from the study: The listing of roughly 160 TCR beta chains classed them as cytomegalovirus-associated.

The ends were cut back, 0 bases at V and 5 bases at J, with 8 bases in the middle. Germline V gene data show CDR1 as LGHNA and CDR2 as YNFKEQ. CDR3 length equals 15 residues. As concerns this clone: Its cognate antigen is unknown.

TCRdb keeps only in-frame clones here, not all; method: immunoSEQ multiplex PCR. The profile shows approximately 60,000 clones, approximately 95% of them singletons. The gene calls are TRBV4-2 and TRBJ1-6; D uncertain. This receptor was taken from a woman younger than 35 in good health and CMV-seropositive. Sequencing input: PBMCs. The CDR3: CASSQDPGDNSPLHF. The CDR3 coding sequence is TGTGCCAGCAGCCAAGACCCAGGTGATAATTCACCCCTCCACTTT.